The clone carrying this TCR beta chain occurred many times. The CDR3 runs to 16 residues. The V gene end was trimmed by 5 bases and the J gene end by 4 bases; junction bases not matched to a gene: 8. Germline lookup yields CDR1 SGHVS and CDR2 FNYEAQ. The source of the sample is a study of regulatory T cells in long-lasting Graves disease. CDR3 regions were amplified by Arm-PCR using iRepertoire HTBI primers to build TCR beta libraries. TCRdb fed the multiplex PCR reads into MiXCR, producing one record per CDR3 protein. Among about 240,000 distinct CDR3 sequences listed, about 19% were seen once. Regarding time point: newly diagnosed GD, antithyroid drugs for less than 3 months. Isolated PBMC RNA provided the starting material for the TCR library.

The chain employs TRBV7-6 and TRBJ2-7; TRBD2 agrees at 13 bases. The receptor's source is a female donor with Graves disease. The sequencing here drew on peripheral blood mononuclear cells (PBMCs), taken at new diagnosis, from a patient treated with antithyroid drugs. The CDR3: CASSRGLAGEVYEQYF. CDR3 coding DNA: TGTGCCAGCAGCCGAGGACTAGCGGGAGAGGTTTACGAGCAGTACTTC.